This entry is about one TCR beta chain. Clones were sequenced by immunoSEQ multiplex PCR, and TCRdb holds only the in-frame ones, with some missing. The sample contains about 150,000 clones, approximately 80% of which appear only once. V gave up 6 bases and J gave up 7 bases; unmatched junction bases: 7. This CDR3 contains 15 residues. Germline-derived CDR1 and CDR2 are LNHDA and SQIVND (reference sequence). Self-reported history from a screening survey and questionnaire set each donor's cohort. Cohort 3 recovery required two negative PCRs, clearance, or symptom resolution. This specimen belongs to a study of blood T cell repertoires in COVID-19.

The receptor comes from a man aged 50 to 59 who had recovered from COVID-19. The chain has TRBV19 and TRBJ2-7; 15 nucleotides agree with TRBD2. The specimen was PBMCs or T cells enriched from blood (not recorded which). The CDR3 nucleotides are TGTGCCAGTAGCGGACTAGCGGGGGGGCCGGGGGAGCAGTACTTC. As protein: CASSGLAGGPGEQYF.